This T cell receptor (beta chain) is from a study of identical twins' blood T cells. Per germline, CDR1 SGHRS and CDR2 YFSETQ. The CDR3 has 15 amino acids. V was pared by 0 bases and J by 2 bases, with 9 bases between. A remark on this clonotype: Its antigen is as yet unknown.

TCRdb re-derived calls from the 5' RACE reads in MiXCR, one entry per CDR3 protein. The table records 350,000 to 450,000 distinct CDR3 sequences, roughly 30% of them present only once. Study results and caveats: Top TCRbeta clonotypes were shared more with twin than unrelated donors.

V gene TRBV5-1 combines with J gene TRBJ1-3, with a tentative D call TRBD1 (5 bases). The TCR comes from a woman aged 18-55 years in good health. The specimen was PBMCs. The CDR3 coding sequence is TGCGCCAGCAGCTTGGCCAGGGCGACTGGAAACACCATATATTTT. Translating gives CASSLARATGNTIYF.